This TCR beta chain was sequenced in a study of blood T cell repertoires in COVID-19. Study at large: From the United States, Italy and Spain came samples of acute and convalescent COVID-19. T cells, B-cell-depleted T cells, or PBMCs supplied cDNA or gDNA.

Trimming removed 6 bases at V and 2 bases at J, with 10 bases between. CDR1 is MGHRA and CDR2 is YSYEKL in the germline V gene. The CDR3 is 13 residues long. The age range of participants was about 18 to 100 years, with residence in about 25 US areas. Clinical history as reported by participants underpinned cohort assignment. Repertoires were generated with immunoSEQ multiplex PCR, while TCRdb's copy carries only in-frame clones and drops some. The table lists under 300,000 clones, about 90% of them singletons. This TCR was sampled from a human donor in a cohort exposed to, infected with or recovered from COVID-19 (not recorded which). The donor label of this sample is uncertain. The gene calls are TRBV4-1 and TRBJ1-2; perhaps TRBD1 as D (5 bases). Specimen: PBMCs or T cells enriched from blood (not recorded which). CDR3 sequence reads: CASSPDTNYGYTF. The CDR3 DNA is TGCGCCAGCAGTCCGGACACGAACTATGGCTACACCTTC.